This record looks at one TCR beta chain sequence and its context. Antigen: not known. Unmatched junction bases numbered 6, after V lost 3 bases and J lost 3 bases. This CDR3 has 15 residues. Germline loops: CDR1 MNHEY, CDR2 SVGAGI. This entry is derived from a study of cytomegalovirus exposure and HLA in healthy donors. Broader study findings: HLA allele associations emerged for some 16,000 TCR beta sequences in a later analysis, at 0.05 false discovery rate. In presence/absence analyses, roughly uniform sequencing depth across donors was assumed.

In the PCR, 60 Vbeta and 13 Jbeta primers were used. Sequencing was performed with immunoSEQ multiplex PCR; in TCRdb, only in-frame clones are kept and a portion is missing. The sample comprises 150,000 or so clones, 76% of which are singletons, and roughly 0.82% rests with the top ten. V usage is TRBV6-5 and J usage is TRBJ2-7; 9 positions match TRBD1. This clonotype was sampled from a female donor in good health and CMV-seronegative. The sequenced material came from PBMCs. CDR3 sequence reads: CASSYKYRGLYEQYF. In DNA form, the CDR3 reads TGTGCCAGCAGTTATAAATACAGGGGGCTCTACGAGCAGTACTTC.